Following are 17 T cell receptor beta chains from one sample sequenced in a study of cytomegalovirus exposure and HLA in healthy donors. TCRdb's copy holds only in-frame clones and misses some; the assay was immunoSEQ multiplex PCR. The sample consists of tens of thousands of clones, 80% to 90% of them appearing once. Sequenced sample: PBMCs. Receptors originate from a woman aged 18-30 years in good health and CMV-seronegative.

This chain links TRBV5-1 with TRBJ1-1, with TRBD1 matching 7 bases. V lost 3 bases and J lost 2; bases outside the gene matches: 4. Germline-derived CDR1 and CDR2 are SGHRS and YFSETQ. The CDR3 sequence is 14 residues long. The CDR3 nucleotides read TGCGCCAGCAGCTCTACAGGGGCCAACACTGAAGCTTTCTTT. Its translation: CASSSTGANTEAFF.

The V and J genes are TRBV7-2 and TRBJ1-5, with D perhaps matching TRBD1 (5 bases). The CDR3 spans 16 residues. Germline loops: CDR1 SGHTA, CDR2 FQGNSA. V lost 5 bases to trimming and J lost 7 bases, with 21 bases between them. In DNA, the CDR3 is TGTGCCAGCAGCCCCCAAACTCAGGCGTCAGGGCAGCCCCAGCATTTT. This sequence encodes CASSPQTQASGQPQHF.

CDR3 residues: CAPPGSYNEQFF. The CDR3 DNA sequence: TGTGCCCCCCCGGGCTCCTACAATGAGCAGTTCTTC. J is TRBJ2-1 and V is TRBV27; D gene uncertain. Germline CDR1 MNHEY, CDR2 SMNVEV (reference sequence). Trimming took 11 bases from V and 0 from J, leaving 8 bases between them. The CDR3 length is 12 residues.

This clone was detected once. The chain joins TRBV4-1 to TRBJ2-5; weak D call: TRBD2 (7 bases). The CDR3 sequence is 16 residues long. Germline V lookup: CDR1 MGHRA, CDR2 YSYEKL. Trimming took 3 bases from V and 5 from J, leaving 19 bases between them. CDR3 loop: CASSQYYREGGETQYF. The CDR3 coding sequence is TGCGCCAGCAGCCAGTACTATCGCGAGGGGGGGGAGACCCAGTACTTC.

The chain employs TRBV6-1 and TRBJ2-5, with 9 bases aligning to TRBD2. Unmatched junction bases numbered 1, after V lost 1 base and J lost 7 bases. The CDR3 loop spans 13 amino acids. Germline CDR1 and CDR2: MNHNS and SASEGT. CDR3 protein: CASSEVSGGTQYF. For the CDR3, the DNA is TGTGCCAGCAGTGAAGTTAGCGGGGGGACCCAGTACTTC.

The rearrangement uses TRBV19 and TRBJ1-2; TRBD1 matches 7 bases. The CDR3 is made up of 15 amino acids. Germline lookup yields CDR1 LNHDA and CDR2 SQIVND (reference sequence). V shed 6 bases and J 2 bases; nucleotides not matched to a gene: 9. The CDR3 coding sequence is TGTGCCAGTAGAACCCTGGGACAGCCAAACTATGGCTACACCTTC. Its protein is CASRTLGQPNYGYTF.

In its sample, this clone was seen once. The chain employs TRBV28 and TRBJ2-1, with 11 nucleotides matching TRBD1. Losses at the gene ends were 4 bases for V and 8 bases for J; bases not matched to a gene: 7. The V gene's germline CDR1 is MDHEN and CDR2 SYDVKM. The CDR3 extends over 15 amino acids. This chain's CDR3 is CASSSPGQGGDEQFF. Written as DNA, the CDR3 is TGTGCCAGCAGTTCCCCGGGACAGGGGGGCGATGAGCAGTTCTTC.

This chain uses TRBV4-2 with TRBJ2-1; D unresolved. CDR3 length: 16 residues. V was clipped by 6 bases and J by 4 bases, with 19 bases between them. Germline CDR1 LGHNA, CDR2 YNFKEQ. The CDR3 is CASSPRDGVEYNEQFF. Here the CDR3 DNA reads TGTGCCAGCAGTCCTCGCGACGGAGTGGAGTACAATGAGCAGTTCTTC.

The chain combines TRBV27 with TRBJ2-7; TRBD1 aligns across 7 bases. The CDR3 is 13 residues long. The germline gives CDR1 MNHEY, CDR2 SMNVEV (reference sequence). V dropped 2 bases and J dropped 4; count of bases not matched to a gene: 2. The DNA for the CDR3 is TGTGCCAGCAGTTTAAGGGGGCCGTACGAGCAGTACTTC. This translates into CASSLRGPYEQYF.

This chain links TRBV2 with TRBJ2-5, with TRBD2 matching 8 bases. The CDR3 is made up of 13 amino acids. V lost 8 bases and J lost 12; bases outside the gene matches: 14. Germline V gives CDR1 SNHLY, CDR2 FYNNEI. The chain's CDR3 is CASLPGGVGTKYF. DNA for the CDR3: TGTGCCAGCTTACCCGGGGGGGTGGGGACTAAGTACTTC.

The V gene is TRBV28, the J gene TRBJ1-1; possible D gene TRBD1, 6 bases. This CDR3 spans 13 amino acids. The ends were cut back, 10 bases at V and 0 bases at J, with 12 bases in the middle. The germline V gene has CDR1 MDHEN and CDR2 SYDVKM. The DNA for the CDR3 is TGTGCCACGAGGACAGACATGAACACTGAAGCTTTCTTT. Its protein is CATRTDMNTEAFF. The whole variable domain, filled in from reference TRBV28 and TRBJ1-1, reads DVKVTQSSRYLVKRTGEKVFLECVQDMDHENMFWYRQDPGLGLRLIYFSYDVKMKEKGDIPEGYSVSREKKERFSLILESASTNQTSMYLCATRTDMNTEAFFGQGTRLTVV.

The chain couples TRBV15 to TRBJ1-1; D gene ambiguous. Per germline, CDR1 LNHNV and CDR2 YYDKDF (reference sequence). The V gene lost 4 bases and the J gene lost 1 base, with 7 bases spanning the gap. This CDR3 has 13 amino acids. CDR3 sequence: CATSIAGNTEAFF. The DNA of the CDR3 is TGTGCCACCAGCATCGCCGGGAACACTGAAGCTTTCTTT.

V and J are TRBV19 and TRBJ2-1, with 10 positions matching TRBD2. Trimming at V came to 5 bases and at J to 5 bases, leaving 12 bases not matched to a gene. This CDR3 is 17 amino acids long. CDR1 LNHDA and CDR2 SQIVND come from the germline V gene (reference sequence). The CDR3 sequence: CASSSWTSGLGDNEQFF. CDR3 DNA sequence: TGTGCCAGTAGTTCCTGGACTAGCGGACTAGGGGACAATGAGCAGTTCTTC.

This sequence joins TRBV5-1 and TRBJ2-1, with TRBD2 matching over 8 bases. The ends lost 2 bases at V and 5 bases at J; junction bases unmatched: 15. Germline V gene data show CDR1 as SGHRS and CDR2 as YFSETQ. The CDR3 covers 18 residues. The CDR3 sequence: CASSLWGPRGGYDNEQFF. The CDR3 DNA is TGCGCCAGCAGCTTATGGGGACCCCGGGGGGGATATGACAATGAGCAGTTCTTC.

This clone came up a few times. The chain joins TRBV11-2 to TRBJ2-7; 8 nucleotides align to TRBD1. Trimming cost V 5 bases and J 3 bases; bases outside gene matches: 12. CDR3 length: 16 amino acids. Per germline, CDR1 SGHAT and CDR2 FQNNGV. CDR3 sequence (DNA): TGTGCCAGCAGCCCCGTCCGGGGACAGGATGGCTACGAGCAGTACTTC. Its protein is CASSPVRGQDGYEQYF.

The rearrangement links TRBV29-1 to TRBJ2-7, with TRBD1 matching over 10 bases. The CDR3 consists of 16 residues. Unmatched junction bases numbered 11, after V lost 2 bases and J lost 4 bases. CDR1 SQVTM and CDR2 ANQGSEA come from the germline V gene. This chain's CDR3 is CSVESSGQGFLYEQYF. For the CDR3, the DNA is TGCAGCGTTGAAAGTTCGGGACAGGGGTTCTTGTACGAGCAGTACTTC.

V gene TRBV6-5 combines with J gene TRBJ1-5; D is possibly TRBD1 (6 bases). This CDR3 has 14 residues. Trimming cost V 0 bases and J 5 bases, with 8 bases left between them. Germline V gene data show CDR1 as MNHEY and CDR2 as SVGAGI. DNA of the CDR3: TGTGCCAGCAGTTACTCAGGGGGTTATCAGCCCCAGCATTTT. Its translation is CASSYSGGYQPQHF.